This TCR beta chain was retrieved from a study of cytomegalovirus exposure and HLA in healthy donors. Study background: From HLA-typed donors, an early data release held some 91 million unique TCRs.

Vbeta (60) and Jbeta (13) primers were used in the PCR. Assay used: immunoSEQ multiplex PCR; TCRdb lists only in-frame clones, some missing. This sample has roughly 120,000 clones, with less than 85% found just once. CDR1 and CDR2 (germline): SGDLS, YYNGEE. This CDR3 has 15 amino acids. The V end was cut by 2 bases, the J end by 1 base, with 13 bases between. The chain couples TRBV9 to TRBJ2-7; D gene unclear. Sequences were obtained from PBMCs. This TCR was sampled from a male donor in good health and CMV-seronegative. CDR3 DNA: TGTGCCAGCAGCGTCGGCCCCGGCAGGTCCTACGAGCAGTACTTC. As protein: CASSVGPGRSYEQYF.